What follows are 17 T cell receptor beta chains derived from one specimen sequenced in a study of Graves' ophthalmopathy and Graves' hyperthyroidism. RNA transcripts served as template for amplifying TCR beta CDR3 sequences. An opening RT-PCR round employed HTBI primers and preceded a second-round multiplex PCR. TCRdb called the multiplex PCR reads again in MiXCR, with one record for every CDR3 protein. The sample contains around 1.1 million distinct CDR3 sequences, 35% to 40% of which appear only once. Sample: peripheral blood or thyroid tissue (not recorded which). The origin of the receptors is an adult man with Graves' hyperthyroidism.

This clonotype came up many times. The chain links TRBV7-2 to TRBJ1-3; no definite D call. Per the germline V gene, CDR1 is SGHTA and CDR2 is FQGNSA. CDR3 length: 15 residues. Deletions cut 5 bases from V and 0 bases from J, with 11 bases between. CDR3 nucleotides: TGTGCCAGCAGCCCGACCCAAGTCTCTGGAAACACCATATATTTT. Translated, it gives CASSPTQVSGNTIYF. Using reference TRBV7-2 and TRBJ1-3 for the parts outside the CDR3, the full variable domain is GAGVSQSPSNKVTEKGKDVELRCDPISGHTALYWYRQSLGQGLEFLIYFQGNSAPDKSGLPSDRFSAERTGGSVSTLTIQRTQQEDSAVYLCASSPTQVSGNTIYFGEGSWLTVV.

This clonotype was counted ten times or more. The chain links TRBV11-2 to TRBJ1-4; 7 bases align to TRBD1. The CDR3 is 16 amino acids. CDR1 and CDR2 (germline): SGHAT, FQNNGV. J was trimmed by 5 bases and V by 5 bases; bases with no gene match: 11. The CDR3 DNA reads as TGTGCCAGCAGCACTCATGCGGGACAGCCAAATGAAAAACTGTTTTTT. This translates into CASSTHAGQPNEKLFF.

The table lists this clonotype with many counts. The genes are TRBV7-8 and TRBJ1-1; TRBD1 is a possible D gene (5 bases). CDR1 is SGHVS, CDR2 FQNEAQ, per germline. This CDR3 region has 15 residues. Deletions cut 0 bases from V and 5 bases from J, with 13 bases between. For the CDR3, the DNA is TGTGCCAGCAGCTTAGCAGAAGGGGTTGGAACTGAAGCTTTCTTT. Its protein is CASSLAEGVGTEAFF.

The chain carries TRBV7-2 and TRBJ1-1; possible D gene TRBD1, 6 bases. CDR1 is SGHTA and CDR2 is FQGNSA in the germline V gene. CDR3 length equals 14 residues. V gave up 5 bases and J gave up 7 bases, with 17 bases separating them. The CDR3: CASSLQAGANEAFF. The CDR3, as DNA: TGTGCCAGCAGCCTACAGGCAGGGGCCAATGAAGCTTTCTTT.

The chain links TRBV7-9 to TRBJ1-4, with D maybe TRBD1 (5 bases). Germline V gives CDR1 SEHNR, CDR2 FQNEAQ (reference sequence). The germline V and J ends were trimmed by 5 bases and 0 bases, with 13 bases remaining between them. This CDR3 contains 16 residues. CDR3: CASSQDSGPTNEKLFF. The CDR3 coding sequence is TGTGCCAGCAGCCAAGATTCAGGGCCAACTAATGAAAAACTGTTTTTT.

As for this clonotype: Compared with germline, one end of the junction differs, possibly owing to a read error. The chain is built from TRBV29-1 and TRBJ2-6, with D possibly matching TRBD1 (5 bases). Per germline, CDR1 SQVTM and CDR2 ANQGSEA. This CDR3 comprises 11 residues. As DNA, the CDR3 is TGCAGCGGAATCACAGGATCCGGTGAAGCTTTC. This gives the protein CSGITGSGEAF.

The chain recombines TRBV4-1 with TRBJ2-5; D might be TRBD2 (6 bases). The length of the CDR3 is 15 residues. V was pared by 3 bases and J by 7 bases, with 18 bases between. Germline V gives CDR1 MGHRA, CDR2 YSYEKL. The CDR3 loop is CASSQREDTGGTQYF. CDR3 in DNA: TGCGCCAGCAGCCAGAGAGAGGATACCGGGGGGACCCAGTACTTC.

This clonotype was recorded many times. This chain joins TRBV10-3 and TRBJ2-5; the D is unclear. Trimming took off 1 base at V and 5 bases at J, with 8 bases between the two ends. The CDR3 has 13 residues. Germline V lookup: CDR1 ENHRY, CDR2 SYGVKD. The CDR3 DNA is TGTGCCATCAGTGAGTGGAAAGGCGAGACCCAGTACTTC. This translates into CAISEWKGETQYF.

The V gene is TRBV19, the J gene TRBJ2-5, with TRBD1 matching 8 bases. Germline V lookup: CDR1 LNHDA, CDR2 SQIVND (reference sequence). Trimming at V came to 7 bases and at J to 5 bases, leaving 9 bases not matched to a gene. The CDR3 is 14 residues long. The CDR3 protein is CASTGQGVGETQYF. CDR3 nucleotides: TGTGCCAGTACCGGACAGGGCGTGGGTGAGACCCAGTACTTC. The variable domain in full, with the rest retrieved from reference TRBV19 and TRBJ2-5, is DGGITQSPKYLFRKEGQNVTLSCEQNLNHDAMYWYRQDPGQGLRLIYYSQIVNDFQKGDIAEGYSVSREKKESFPLTVTSAQKNPTAFYLCASTGQGVGETQYFGPGTRLLVL.

A note on this clonotype: This sequence may be a read error, since a much larger clone differs from it by one base. The CDR3: CSVRAGYGQPRHF. The CDR3 DNA reads TGCAGCGTTCGGGCAGGGTATGGTCAGCCCCGGCATTTT. The gene calls are TRBV29-1 and TRBJ1-5; weak D call: TRBD1 (5 bases). This CDR3 contains 13 residues. The germline gives CDR1 SQVTM, CDR2 ANQGSEA.

In this sample, this clonotype turned up many times. This chain connects TRBV5-8 to TRBJ1-2, with a weak D call TRBD1 (5 bases). The ends were cut back, 0 bases at V and 8 bases at J, with 17 bases in the middle. This CDR3 has 15 amino acids. Germline V lookup: CDR1 SGHTS, CDR2 YDEGEE. In nucleotides, the CDR3 is TGTGCCAGCAGCTTGGGGTCAGGGAAGGTCGAGGGCTACACCTTC. It encodes CASSLGSGKVEGYTF.

This chain links TRBV5-1 with TRBJ1-2, with a possible D match to TRBD1 (5 bases). V gave up 6 bases and J gave up 8 bases, with 14 bases separating them. The V gene's germline CDR1 is SGHRS and CDR2 YFSETQ. The CDR3 length is 12 residues. CDR3: CASTLQRDGYTF. DNA of the CDR3: TGCGCCAGCACCCTCCAGCGGGACGGCTACACCTTC.

About this clonotype itself: The junction departs from the called germline gene at one end, perhaps through a read error. The chain joins TRBV7-8 to TRBJ1-5; D gene uncertain. Germline assignment: CDR1 SGHVS and CDR2 FQNEAQ. The CDR3 has 13 amino acids. CDR3 loop: CAWSLGSSQPQHF. CDR3 bases: TGTGCCTGGAGTCTGGGAAGCAGTCAGCCCCAGCATTTT. Full variable domain (remainder filled in from reference TRBV7-8 and TRBJ1-5): GAGVSQSPRYKVAKRGQDVALRCDPISGHVSLFWYQQALGQGPEFLTYFQNEAQLDKSGLPSDRFFAERPEGSVSTLKIQRTQQEDSAVYLCAWSLGSSQPQHFGDGTRLSIL.

Ten or more counts support this clonotype. The V and J genes are TRBV7-9 and TRBJ1-2; TRBD1 matches at 10 bases. The CDR3 totals 15 residues. Germline V gives CDR1 SEHNR, CDR2 FQNEAQ (reference sequence). Germline trimming cut 5 bases from V and 6 bases from J; bases unmatched to any gene: 9. CDR3 nucleotides: TGTGCCAGCAGCCCCGGGACAGGGGAAGTACATGGCTACACCTTC. Translated, it gives CASSPGTGEVHGYTF.

The J gene is TRBJ2-1, the V gene TRBV14; 8 bases are a match to TRBD2. Per the germline V gene, CDR1 is SGHDN and CDR2 is FVKESK. The CDR3 has 15 amino acids. V trimming: 0 bases; J trimming: 9 bases; junction bases outside the gene matches: 7. This chain's CDR3 is CASSQDERELSEQFF. CDR3 DNA sequence: TGTGCCAGCAGCCAAGATGAGCGGGAGCTGAGTGAGCAGTTCTTC. The full variable domain, in which reference TRBV14 and TRBJ2-1 provide the parts outside the CDR3, is EAGVTQFPSHSVIEKGQTVTLRCDPISGHDNLYWYRRVMGKEIKFLLHFVKESKQDESGMPNNRFLAERTGGTYSTLKVQPAELEDSGVYFCASSQDERELSEQFFGPGTRLTVL.

This clonotype came up many times. This rearrangement joins TRBV13 to TRBJ2-7; the match to TRBD1 covers 9 bases. The CDR3 totals 15 residues. CDR1 is PRHDT and CDR2 is FYEKMQ in the germline V gene (reference sequence). Losses at the gene ends were 5 bases for V and 6 bases for J; bases not matched to a gene: 11. This CDR3 reads CASSAIGQGKGEQYF. In DNA form, the CDR3 reads TGTGCCAGCAGCGCCATCGGACAGGGGAAGGGCGAGCAGTACTTC.

The rearrangement joins TRBV6-5 to TRBJ2-7, with D possibly matching TRBD1 (6 bases). Trimming took off 2 bases at V and 2 bases at J, with 19 bases between the two ends. Per germline, CDR1 MNHEY and CDR2 SVGAGI. This CDR3 has 17 amino acids. CDR3 nucleotides: TGTGCCAGCAGTTACGACAAGCAGGGGCAGAGGGCCTACGAGCAGTACTTC. It yields the protein CASSYDKQGQRAYEQYF.